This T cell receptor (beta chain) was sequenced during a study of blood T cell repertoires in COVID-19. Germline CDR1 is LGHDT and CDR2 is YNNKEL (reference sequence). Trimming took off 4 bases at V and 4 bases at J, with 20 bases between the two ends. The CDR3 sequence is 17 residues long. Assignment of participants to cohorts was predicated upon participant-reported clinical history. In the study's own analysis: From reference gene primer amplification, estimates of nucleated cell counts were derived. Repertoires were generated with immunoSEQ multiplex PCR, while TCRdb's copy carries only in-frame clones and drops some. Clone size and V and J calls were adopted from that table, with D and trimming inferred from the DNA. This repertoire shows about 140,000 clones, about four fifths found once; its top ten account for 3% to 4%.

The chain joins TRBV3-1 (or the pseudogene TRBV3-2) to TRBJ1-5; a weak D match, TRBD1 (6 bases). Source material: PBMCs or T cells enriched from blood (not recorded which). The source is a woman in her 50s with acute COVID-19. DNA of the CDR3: TGTGCCAGCAGCCTCTCTACGGGGGGCGAGATAAATCAGCCCCAGCATTTT. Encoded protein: CASSLSTGGEINQPQHF.